This TCR beta chain was obtained from a study of regulatory T cells in long-lasting Graves disease. Germline assignment: CDR1 MDHEN and CDR2 SYDVKM. Trimming took off 5 bases at V and 8 bases at J, with 15 bases between the two ends. The CDR3 has 14 residues. In its sample, this clonotype was seen many times. Its antigen is currently unknown. Sequencing libraries for TCR beta were prepared with iRepertoire HTBI primers and Arm-PCR of CDR3 regions. Each CDR3 protein gets one entry after TCRdb re-called the multiplex PCR reads with MiXCR. The table lists about 290,000 distinct CDR3 sequences, under 25% of them singletons, with approximately 60% in the top ten. Time point in this sample: persistent/refractory GD, antithyroid drugs over 5 years with positive TRAb. The authors made the TCR library using RNA they extracted from PBMCs. The study, taken as a whole, reports: Thyroid tissue went unstudied; only peripheral blood was examined. Persistent patients shared more public clonotypes (over 2,500) than new patients (roughly 970).

The clonotype originates from a female donor with Graves disease. The sequenced sample was peripheral blood mononuclear cells (PBMCs), obtained when the disease was refractory, from a patient treated with antithyroid drugs. J is TRBJ1-4 and V is TRBV28; D call uncertain. The CDR3 loop is CASSPYDPEEKLFF. CDR3 nucleotides: TGTGCCAGCAGTCCGTACGATCCGGAAGAAAAACTGTTTTTT.